This TCR beta chain originates from a study of CD8+CD57+ T cells in acquired aplastic anemia. Study as a whole: When averaged, DNA from sorted CD4+ and CD8+ cells came to approximately 3.2 ug.

CDR3 length equals 14 residues. Trimming took off 5 bases at V and 2 bases at J, with 13 bases between the two ends. Germline V gene sequence: CDR1 ENHRY, CDR2 SYGVKD. An expansion of CD8+CD57+ cells by flow cytometry had been shown in patients chosen for sequencing. Every patient was diagnosed with severe acquired aplastic anemia. Blood sampling was performed on the patients, and none of them had received therapy by then. Genomic DNA acted as the template from which TCR beta VDJ combination and CDR3 sequence profiling were carried out. One entry per CDR3 protein results from TCRdb running MiXCR on the reads. The sample carries some 92,000 distinct CDR3 sequences, roughly 70% recorded once.

The sequenced sample consisted of sorted CD4+, CD8+, or CD8+CD57+ T cells (not recorded which) from PBMCs. V is TRBV10-3 and J is TRBJ2-7; D is possibly TRBD2 (5 bases). The clonotype was recovered from a human donor with aplastic anemia. The DNA of the CDR3 is TGTGCCATCAGTCCCGGAGAGGGAACCTACGAGCAGTACTTC. This sequence encodes CAISPGEGTYEQYF.